The 8 T cell receptor beta chains below were found in one sample sequenced in a study of CD8+ T cells in alopecia areata (dated by TCRdb to between 2018 and 2020). Receptor libraries were prepared by the immunoSEQ multiplex PCR assay. For TCR sequencing, RNA was extracted from every sample and reverse transcribed into cDNA to serve as template. TCRdb mirrors the immuneACCESS table, restricted to in-frame sequences. Some clones are absent from its copies; in checked studies, under half trace to an unresolved V gene, and the reason for the others is unknown. This sample lists some 100,000 clones; roughly two fifths were detected once. Approximately 2.8% of the sample rests with the top ten. The specimen sequenced was CD4+ T cells sorted from blood. These TCRs come from a human donor with alopecia areata.

This clone was picked up a small number of times. The chain couples TRBV19 to TRBJ2-2; weak D call: TRBD1 (7 bases). The CDR3 spans 14 residues. Trimming took off 11 bases at V and 5 bases at J, with 18 bases between the two ends. Per the germline V gene, CDR1 is LNHDA and CDR2 is SQIVND (reference sequence). CDR3 bases: TGTGCCGGCCGGGACAGCGGGTGGACCGGGGAGCTGTTTTTT. This gives the protein CAGRDSGWTGELFF.

The chain employs TRBV7-9 and TRBJ2-1, with D hard to call. In germline, CDR1 is SEHNR, CDR2 FQNEAQ (reference sequence). This CDR3 has 16 amino acids. Trimming stripped 1 base from V and 6 bases from J, with 16 bases between. The CDR3: CASSLVYGVPINEQFF. CDR3 nucleotide sequence: TGTGCCAGCAGCTTAGTTTATGGGGTGCCTATCAATGAGCAGTTCTTC.

The rearrangement links TRBV7-2 to TRBJ2-3; 12 bases align to TRBD2. From germline, CDR1 is SGHTA and CDR2 FQGNSA. The V and J ends lost 0 bases and 5 bases, in that order; junction bases with no gene match: 6. CDR3 length: 17 residues. CDR3 DNA sequence: TGTGCCAGCAGCTTAGCGAGACTAGCGGGAGCCGAAGATACGCAGTATTTT. It specifies CASSLARLAGAEDTQYF.

The V call is TRBV5-1, the J call TRBJ2-1, with 8 bases that match TRBD1. This CDR3 has 15 amino acids. The V and J ends lost 6 bases and 6 bases, in that order; junction bases with no gene match: 11. From germline, CDR1 is SGHRS and CDR2 YFSETQ. The CDR3 coding sequence is TGCGCCAGCACCGCCGGGACAGGTGGGAGCAATGAGCAGTTCTTC. Protein sequence: CASTAGTGGSNEQFF. The full variable domain, in which reference TRBV5-1 and TRBJ2-1 provide the parts outside the CDR3, is KAGVTQTPRYLIKTRGQQVTLSCSPISGHRSVSWYQQTPGQGLQFLFEYFSETQRNKGNFPGRFSGRQFSNSRSEMNVSTLELGDSALYLCASTAGTGGSNEQFFGPGTRLTVL.

The rearrangement joins TRBV7-2 to TRBJ2-5; TRBD2 matches 8 bases. Germline assignment: CDR1 SGHTA and CDR2 FQGNSA. Trimming removed 1 base from V and 2 bases from J; junction bases left unmatched: 9. The CDR3 has 17 amino acids. CDR3 in DNA: TGTGCCAGCAGCTTAGGAGGAGTACAGCGGGGGCAAGAGACCCAGTACTTC. It codes for CASSLGGVQRGQETQYF.

This clone was observed a few times. The chain links TRBV14 to TRBJ2-7, with 9 positions matching TRBD1. The CDR3 length is 17 residues. CDR1 and CDR2 from the germline V gene are SGHDN and FVKESK. The J segment lost 3 bases and the V segment lost 0 bases, leaving 9 bases of the junction unmatched. The CDR3 bases are TGTGCCAGCAGCCAAGATTGGGGGACAGGGAAAGGCTACGAGCAGTACTTC. Protein product: CASSQDWGTGKGYEQYF.

A few counts support this clone. The J gene is TRBJ2-3, the V gene TRBV29-1; tentatively, D is TRBD2 (5 bases). Trimming took 6 bases from V and 5 from J, leaving 21 bases between them. The CDR3 length is 15 residues. Germline CDR1 and CDR2: SQVTM and ANQGSEA. The DNA of the CDR3 is TGCAGCGTCCAAGCCGGGAAAGGTTATTTAGATACGCAGTATTTT. Translated, it gives CSVQAGKGYLDTQYF.

The J gene is TRBJ2-5, the V gene TRBV7-2, with 8 bases identical to TRBD1. Germline lookup yields CDR1 SGHTA and CDR2 FQGNSA. The length of the CDR3 is 15 residues. V dropped 4 bases and J dropped 2; count of bases not matched to a gene: 6. The CDR3 loop reads CASSSTGVPQETQYF. The CDR3 bases are TGTGCCAGCAGCTCGACAGGGGTCCCACAAGAGACCCAGTACTTC.